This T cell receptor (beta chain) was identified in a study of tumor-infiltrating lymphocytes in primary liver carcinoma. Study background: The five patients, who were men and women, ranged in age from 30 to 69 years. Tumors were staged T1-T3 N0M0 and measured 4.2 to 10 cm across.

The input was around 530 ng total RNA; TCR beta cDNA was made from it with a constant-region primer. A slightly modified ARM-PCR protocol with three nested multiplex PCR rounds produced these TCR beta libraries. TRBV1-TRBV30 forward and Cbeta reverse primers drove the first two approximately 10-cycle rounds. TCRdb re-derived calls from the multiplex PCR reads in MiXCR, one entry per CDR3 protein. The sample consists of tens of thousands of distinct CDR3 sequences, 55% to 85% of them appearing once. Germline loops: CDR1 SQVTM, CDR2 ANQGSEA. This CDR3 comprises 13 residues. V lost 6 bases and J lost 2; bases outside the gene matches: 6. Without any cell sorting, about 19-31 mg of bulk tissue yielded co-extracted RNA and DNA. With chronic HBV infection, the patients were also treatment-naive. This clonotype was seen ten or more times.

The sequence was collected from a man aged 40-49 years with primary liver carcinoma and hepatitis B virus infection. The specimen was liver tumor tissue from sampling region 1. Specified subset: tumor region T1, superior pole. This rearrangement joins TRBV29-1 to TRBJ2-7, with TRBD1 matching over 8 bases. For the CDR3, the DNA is TGCAGCGTAGAGGGACAGGACCCCTACGAGCAGTACTTC. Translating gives CSVEGQDPYEQYF.